This TCR beta chain was profiled in a study of cytomegalovirus exposure and HLA in healthy donors (dated by TCRdb to 2016 to 2017). Notes on the research overall: According to an earlier analysis of 550 to 700 of the donors, about 179 million T cells yielded approximately 120 million unique TCR beta sequences and about 300 Gb of sequence data. Rather than drawing on any new phenotypic data, the later analysis identified candidate immune exposures from TCR beta sequences and the way those sequences occurred across donors. To predict cytomegalovirus infection status, the study brought together high-throughput TCR immunosequencing, statistical association of individual TCRs with disease status, and machine learning. Among some 400 genotyped donors of the cohort, an average of approximately 240,000 unique TCR beta nucleotide sequences were sequenced per donor, around a sixth of them non-productive. A later analysis re-examined previously published TCR beta repertoires from just over 650 donors and added high-resolution HLA genotyping to investigate patterns of TCR occurrence. Of the 300 to 500 genotyped donors, roughly 80% were placed in the genetic ancestry cluster associated with self-reported Caucasian donors. Alongside the repertoire data, information on donor age, sex, ethnicity and CMV serostatus was compiled. Using immunosequencing, the study profiled T cell repertoires from 640 or so subjects and related those repertoires to cytomegalovirus serostatus. In an earlier analysis of roughly 600 of the donors, high-throughput TCR beta sequencing was used to judge whether each TCR beta V gene segment behaved as functional or pseudogenic. A later genetic analysis took genome-wide SNP genotypes for about 60% of the roughly 670 donors and used that subset as a discovery cohort. The aim of the study was to test whether cataloging public T cell receptors could identify signatures of past pathogen exposure. Four or five DR-DQ haplotypes were treated as single units for association and clustering because of strong linkage in the cohort. An early release covering 550 to 650 HLA-typed donors comprised around 300 gigabases of sequencing data and approximately 85 million unique TCR sequences. In addition to the first cohort of roughly 700 subjects, a separate validation cohort of 100 to 150 different subjects was used. Every discovery cohort repertoire had been produced on one sequencing platform. Typing coverage differed by locus: A, B, C, DRB1 and DQB1 were typed in roughly 620-630 donors, DQA1 in 500 to 550, DPA1 in roughly 590, and DPB1 in just under 490. HLA typing included class I and class II loci at four-digit resolution. Results the study describes overall, beyond this receptor: Some IMGT-functional V segments, including TRBV6-2 and TRBV6-3, could not be distinguished by the 87-base-pair reads and were therefore excluded. This cohort had only TCR beta chains sequenced, and the lack of alpha or paired-chain data limited which features could be detected. When HLA alleles, especially DR and DQ, strongly co-occurred, attributing TCR associations to individual alleles was difficult. Because HLA typing was unavailable for some donors at each locus, only the typed subset was used in association tests. Broadly in line with IMGT annotations, most TCR beta V segments showed up in productive rearrangements about 87% or about 30% of the time in an earlier analysis of roughly 590 of the donors. The earlier analysis of nearly 600 of the donors excluded seventeen rarely observed V segments, including chromosome 9 orphons, because counts were too low. A later analysis reported that several top co-occurrence clusters appeared linked to parvovirus B19, influenza, CMV and Epstein-Barr virus. In a later genetic analysis, fewer N-insertions in productive TCRs were reported among donors in an Asian-associated ancestry cluster than the 666-donor mean. A further reported finding was that TCR beta sequences accurately predicted the HLA-A and HLA-B alleles for most subjects in the first cohort. Presence/absence analyses assumed roughly uniform sequencing depth across donors, an assumption that may not hold. A later analysis found that HLA-associated TCR beta chains were more clonally expanded and had lower generation probabilities than equally common non-associated chains. A later analysis found that most CMV-associated TCR beta chains appeared HLA-restricted, with HLA associations seemingly driven largely by CMV exposure. The study listed 150 to 200 TCR beta chains as associated with cytomegalovirus. CMV serostatus was the only immune exposure information available for the cohort. The classifier was reported to diagnose cytomegalovirus status with high specificity and sensitivity in both the original cohort and the validation cohort. A group of highly shared sequence variants was considered likely to be a technical artifact of the sequencing pipeline. At a false discovery rate of 0.05, a later analysis linked around 17,000 TCR beta sequences to specific HLA alleles. According to the authors, the approach could potentially be generalized to other disease states and immunological phenotypes. According to a later analysis, TCR association rates differed among HLA loci, with DRB1 alleles showing the most associated TCRs and HLA-C alleles showing the fewest. Across donors, most TCR sequences were observed very rarely, whereas some public TCRs were present in many individuals. V-gene and J-gene trimming of TCR beta chains was associated with a missense DCLRE1C variant in a later genetic analysis, and the association was replicated in an independent cohort. In vitro tests confirmed that a few of the cytomegalovirus-associated TCR beta chains recognize cytomegalovirus antigens. Linkage disequilibrium might explain the correlated functional status among segregating V segments, but an unknown experimental factor could not be ruled out.

The cohort was made up of 666 healthy bone marrow donors. At the time of sampling, all cohort members were nominally healthy, though unrecorded immune exposures were likely present. The donor tested CMV seropositive, placing the donor among the 250 to 300 seropositive members of the cohort. A peripheral blood sample was collected from each donor, and TCR beta sequencing was performed on peripheral blood mononuclear cells. The Qiagen DNeasy Blood Extraction Kit was used to extract genomic DNA from the blood cell samples. As to this clone: Its antigen is unknown. The input lacks base qualities; no much larger clone sits a single base away.

Receptors were amplified or captured by the immunoSEQ multiplex PCR assay. A mixture of 60 forward primers for TCR Vbeta segments and 13 reverse primers for TCR Jbeta segments was used in the multiplex PCR. Amplification of the CDR3 region of rearranged TCR beta genes was performed with a multiplex PCR assay on genomic DNA. The amplified TCR beta libraries were sequenced on the Illumina HiSeq System as 87-base-pair reads. As for the original processing: A later analysis tallied 70 million to 100 million unique TCR beta chains across the 700 or so repertoires, and around 12 million of those chains were shared by two or more donors. Raw reads were error-corrected and collapsed into unique sequences by a nearest-neighbor algorithm in which closely related sequences were merged to remove PCR and sequencing errors. To assign V, D and J gene segments, CDR3 sequences were aligned to IMGT reference sequences. Each retained sequence needed at least a six-nucleotide match to both a V gene segment and a J gene segment. Rearrangements were classified as productive when the CDR3 lacked stop codons and remained in frame with V and J, and all other rearrangements were classified as non-productive. Following IMGT convention, CDR3 was defined as the stretch from the second conserved V-encoded cysteine to the conserved J-encoded phenylalanine. The earlier analysis of around 640 of the donors excluded sequences that lacked an unambiguous match to a single V gene segment. In an earlier analysis of 587 of the donors, a V segment was called functional when productive rearrangements were above 56.7%, and segregating when the standard deviation between donors exceeded 5%. To diagnose cytomegalovirus status from the catalog of TCR beta chain sequences, a statistical classification framework was built. In a later analysis, V and J genes were assigned by comparing TCR nucleotide sequences against IMGT/GENE-DB human TR gene sequences. In a later analysis, CDR3 sequences and most-parsimonious VDJ recombination scenarios were assigned using the TCRdist pipeline. A later analysis defined each TCR beta chain by its CDR3 amino acid sequence plus V-gene family, and excluded reads lacking a unique V-gene family. A later analysis removed 592 highly shared, low-generation-probability nucleotide sequences to deal with suspected cross-contamination and a sequencing artifact. In a later analysis, a clonal expansion index was calculated for each public chain from normalized within-repertoire ranks of inferred template counts. Generation probabilities in a later analysis came from a VDJ recombination model fitted to out-of-frame rearrangements, and those results were checked against IGoR. In a later analysis, TCR-TCR, TCR-HLA and TCR-CMV co-occurrence was scored with hypergeometric tests, and a repertoire-size bias correction was applied to TCR pairs. In a later analysis, false discovery rates were estimated by permuting HLA or CMV assignments 20 times. In a later analysis, co-occurring TCRs were grouped using DBSCAN, with TCRdist sequence similarity added in when clustering inside HLA-allele-positive subsets. Co-occurrence clustering excluded repertoires with fewer than 30,000 or more than 120,000 public chains, plus five with anomalous nucleotide sharing. TCRdb obtained this table from immuneACCESS and retained in-frame rearrangements with V and J assigned. These tables miss some clones; where compared with another copy, unresolved V genes account for less than half of the shortfall, and the remainder is unexplained. From that table come the V and J calls and clone size; the DNA was used to work out D and trimming. The sample profile shows 90,000 to 130,000 clones; about 76% of them were found once. 4.8% of the sample is held by the ten biggest clonotypes.

CDR1 and CDR2 are read off the germline V gene (reference sequence) as LNHDA and SQIVND. V drops 1 base and J drops 4 bases, leaving 7 bases in between. The CDR3 measures 13 amino acids from cysteine to phenylalanine. Only CDR3 DNA remains: 39 bases, in frame from the first base. This TCR was recovered from a man aged 25 to 40 in good health and CMV-seropositive. The chain uses TRBV19 and TRBJ1-1, with TRBD1 tentatively as D gene (5 bases match). The sequencing input was PBMCs. The DNA is TGTGCCAGTAGTATAGGGGGGGGCACTGAAGCTTTCTTT. This gives the protein CASSIGGGTEAFF.